This T cell receptor beta chain was recovered during a study of STAT5B mutations in CD4+ large granular lymphocyte leukemia. Sequencing was performed with immunoSEQ multiplex PCR; in TCRdb, only in-frame clones are kept and a portion is missing. The sample yields 25,000 to 40,000 clones, more than 80% seen once. Source material: CD4+ T cells from blood buffy coats. This TCR was sampled from a human donor in good health.

The CDR3 nucleotides are TGTGCCAGCAGTGGACGACTACCTATGAACACCGGGGAGCTGTTTTTT. Its translation is CASSGRLPMNTGELFF. V and J are TRBV25-1 and TRBJ2-2; TRBD2 is a possible D gene (5 bases). V dropped 4 bases and J dropped 1 base, with 13 bases sitting between them. The length of the CDR3 is 16 residues. The V gene's germline CDR1 is MGHDK and CDR2 SYGVNS.